Listed below are T cell receptor beta chains from one sample, sequenced in a study of T cell changes during pregnancy in multiple sclerosis. Using immunoSEQ multiplex PCR, the repertoire was profiled, and TCRdb retains in-frame clones only, with some absent. The data show over 45,000 clones, around 90% seen once. Material: CD4+ T cells from peripheral blood mononuclear cells, obtained in the second trimester of pregnancy. The receptors were gathered from a female donor with multiple sclerosis, enrolled in a pregnancy study. The CDR3 runs from the conserved cysteine through the conserved F or W. A D gene is named only where the DNA matches it firmly. Size values are once, few and many counts, or a class for expanded clones, and some rows have none.

V gene,clone size,J gene,D gene,CDR3 protein,CDR3 DNA
TRBV2,once,TRBJ2-1,NA,CASSEEGISNNEQFF,TGTGCCAGCAGTGAGGAGGGTATCTCGAACAATGAGCAGTTCTTC
TRBV10-3,NA,TRBJ1-1,NA,CAISDGGRRMNTEAFF,TGTGCCATCAGTGATGGGGGCCGGCGGATGAACACTGAAGCTTTCTTT
TRBV5-6,NA,TRBJ2-5,TRBD1,CASTRQGAEETQYF,TGTGCCAGCACCCGGCAGGGGGCCGAAGAGACCCAGTACTTC
TRBV10-3,NA,TRBJ2-5,NA,CAISESTRVQETQYF,TGTGCCATCAGTGAGTCGACCAGGGTCCAAGAGACCCAGTACTTC
TRBV6-5,NA,TRBJ2-2,TRBD1,CASRPPGTGGGELFF,TGTGCCAGCAGGCCGCCGGGGACAGGGGGCGGGGAGCTGTTTTTT
TRBV11-3,once,TRBJ2-2,TRBD1,CASSSQGAEGELFF,TGTGCCAGCAGCTCACAGGGGGCGGAGGGGGAGCTGTTTTTT
TRBV19,NA,TRBJ2-7,TRBD1,CASRGQVDTYEQYF,TGTGCCAGTAGAGGACAGGTAGACACCTACGAGCAGTACTTC
TRBV9,NA,TRBJ2-1,TRBD1,CASSRGTGNEQFF,TGTGCCAGCAGCCGTGGGACAGGGAACGAGCAGTTCTTC
TRBV6-1,once,TRBJ2-3,NA,CASREGQFTDTQYF,TGTGCCAGCAGGGAGGGACAGTTCACAGATACGCAGTATTTT
TRBV6-5,NA,TRBJ2-7,TRBD1,CASSGDRGLDEQYF,TGTGCCAGCAGTGGGGACAGGGGGCTGGACGAGCAGTACTTC
TRBV10-1,NA,TRBJ2-2,NA,CASSEAGQTNTGELFF,TGCGCCAGCAGTGAGGCAGGGCAGACGAACACCGGGGAGCTGTTTTTT
TRBV11-1,once,TRBJ1-2,NA,CASSLRRDYGYTF,TGTGCCAGCAGCTTGAGGAGGGACTATGGCTACACCTTC
TRBV27,NA,TRBJ2-7,TRBD2,CASSPGSLRGSVYEQYF,TGTGCCAGCAGTCCAGGCTCCCTACGCGGGAGTGTTTACGAGCAGTACTTC
TRBV5-6,NA,TRBJ2-3,TRBD2,CASSSTSGRASDTQYF,TGTGCCAGCAGCTCGACTAGCGGGAGGGCCTCAGATACGCAGTATTTT
TRBV10-3,NA,TRBJ1-1,TRBD1,CATCNQQGAGNTEAFF,TGTGCCACCTGTAACCAACAGGGGGCAGGGAACACTGAAGCTTTCTTT
TRBV2,NA,TRBJ2-7,TRBD2,CASSSSGAAYEQYF,TGTGCCAGCAGTTCTAGCGGAGCCGCCTACGAGCAGTACTTC
TRBV7-3,NA,TRBJ1-2,NA,CASSLFYLGSDGYTF,TGTGCCAGCAGCTTATTTTATCTGGGGAGCGATGGCTACACCTTC
TRBV11-2,NA,TRBJ2-5,NA,CASSLEGADETQYF,TGTGCCAGCAGCTTAGAGGGAGCGGACGAGACCCAGTACTTC
TRBV11-3,NA,TRBJ2-5,TRBD1,CASSFGTGGEKTQYF,TGTGCCAGCAGCTTCGGGACAGGGGGCGAGAAGACCCAGTACTTC
TRBV4-1,once,TRBJ1-1,TRBD1,CASSQDPTGAEAFF,TGCGCCAGCAGCCAAGATCCGACAGGGGCTGAAGCTTTCTTT
TRBV19,NA,TRBJ2-3,NA,CASRTQAEDTQYF,TGTGCCAGTCGGACACAGGCGGAAGATACGCAGTATTTT
TRBV7-2,once,TRBJ2-1,NA,CASSSRLRDGNEQFF,TGTGCCAGCAGCTCCAGGCTTCGGGATGGGAATGAGCAGTTCTTC
TRBV18,NA,TRBJ1-3,NA,CASSPEVGGDTIYF,TGTGCCAGCTCACCAGAAGTTGGAGGGGACACCATATATTTT
TRBV11-3,NA,TRBJ2-1,NA,CASSLGQGGINEQFF,TGTGCCAGCAGCTTAGGCCAGGGGGGAATCAATGAGCAGTTCTTC
TRBV28,NA,TRBJ1-4,NA,CASSLFRTRGAENEKLFF,TGTGCCAGCAGTTTATTCCGAACTCGGGGGGCGGAGAATGAAAAACTGTTTTTT
TRBV19,NA,TRBJ2-5,TRBD2,CASTTSGRETQYF,TGTGCCAGTACCACTAGCGGGAGGGAGACCCAGTACTTC
TRBV27,NA,TRBJ1-3,NA,CASSFFPLRGPGNTIYF,TGTGCCAGCAGTTTTTTCCCGCTCAGGGGACCTGGAAACACCATATATTTT
TRBV19,NA,TRBJ2-2,TRBD1,CASSRTGGNGELFF,TGTGCCAGTAGCCGGACAGGGGGGAACGGGGAGCTGTTTTTT
TRBV6-5,NA,TRBJ2-7,TRBD2,CASSYRTSGSFYEQYF,TGTGCCAGCAGTTACAGGACTAGCGGGAGCTTCTACGAGCAGTACTTC
TRBV30,NA,TRBJ1-5,NA,CAWSGREDQPQHF,TGTGCCTGGAGTGGCAGGGAGGATCAGCCCCAGCATTTT
TRBV12-1,NA,TRBJ2-7,NA,CASSFALHRGLAEEAYEQYF,TGTGCCAGCAGCTTTGCGCTACACAGGGGACTAGCGGAAGAAGCCTACGAGCAGTACTTC
TRBV10-3,NA,TRBJ2-1,NA,CAISAGIPIRRDNEQFF,TGTGCCATCAGTGCCGGGATCCCAATTAGGAGGGACAATGAGCAGTTCTTC
TRBV6-5,NA,TRBJ2-7,TRBD1,CASSSGTGTHEQYF,TGTGCCAGCAGTTCCGGGACAGGGACCCACGAGCAGTACTTC
TRBV4-1,once,TRBJ2-3,TRBD2,CASRSSGNRVDTQYF,TGCGCCAGCAGATCTAGCGGGAACCGCGTCGATACGCAGTATTTT
TRBV7-3,once,TRBJ2-1,NA,CASSLMGGSPVGNEQFF,TGTGCCAGCAGCTTAATGGGGGGAAGCCCAGTGGGCAATGAGCAGTTCTTC
TRBV28,NA,TRBJ1-5,TRBD1,CASSHLTFDRAGNQPQHF,TGTGCCAGCAGTCACTTAACTTTCGACAGGGCAGGCAATCAGCCCCAGCATTTT
TRBV5-1,NA,TRBJ2-7,NA,CASSLISGTYEQYF,TGCGCCAGCAGCTTGATTAGCGGAACCTACGAGCAGTACTTC
TRBV7-2,NA,TRBJ2-7,NA,CASSNSVSSSYEQYF,TGTGCCAGCAGCAATAGCGTATCGAGCTCCTACGAGCAGTACTTC
TRBV5-6,NA,TRBJ1-5,NA,CASSSVGREQPQHF,TGTGCCAGCAGCTCGGTAGGGAGAGAACAGCCCCAGCATTTT
TRBV21-1,once,TRBJ2-7,NA,CASSNRTSGSQWVLYEQYF,TGTGCCAGCAGCAACCGGACTAGCGGGAGTCAGTGGGTCCTATACGAGCAGTACTTC